The rows below give T cell receptor beta chains drawn from one sample of a study of cytomegalovirus exposure and HLA in healthy donors. The table came from immunoSEQ multiplex PCR; TCRdb's copy has only in-frame clones and leaves some out. There are about 160,000 clones in the sample; 75% to 90% occur only once, and around 4.3% lies in the top ten. The sequenced material came from PBMCs. Receptor source: a man aged 45-60 years in good health and CMV-seropositive. The CDR3 runs from the conserved cysteine through the conserved F or W. D genes are given only for firm matches. The size entry is marked missing in some rows and otherwise reads once, few, many or a size class.

>TRBJ1-1|TRBV7-2|once|-
CASSYRQVNTEAFF
TGTGCCAGCAGCTACAGACAGGTGAACACTGAAGCTTTCTTT
>TRBJ2-7|TRBV7-9|-|TRBD1
CASSGDREYEQYF
TGTGCCAGCAGCGGGGACAGGGAATACGAGCAGTACTTC
>TRBJ2-5|TRBV5-6|-|-
CASSLTGEQYF
TGTGCCAGCAGCTTGACGGGGGAGCAGTACTTC
>TRBJ1-2|TRBV5-1|-|TRBD1
CASSLAGDRVYGYTF
TGCGCCAGCAGCTTGGCCGGCGACAGGGTCTATGGCTACACCTTC
>TRBJ1-1|TRBV19|-|TRBD1
CASNDRGGNTEAFF
TGTGCCAGTAATGACAGGGGAGGGAACACTGAAGCTTTCTTT
>TRBJ1-2|TRBV5-6|-|TRBD1
CASSLTTGVFYGYTF
TGTGCCAGCAGCTTAACGACAGGGGTGTTTTATGGCTACACCTTC
>TRBJ1-6|TRBV28|-|-
CASSSGTLGWDF
TGTGCCAGCAGTTCCGGGACTTTGGGCTGGGATTTT
>TRBJ2-7|TRBV27|-|-
CASSTAYEQYF
TGTGCCAGCAGCACCGCCTACGAGCAGTACTTC
>TRBJ2-3|TRBV9|-|-
CASSVADLDTQYF
TGTGCCAGCAGCGTAGCCGACTTAGATACGCAGTATTTT
>TRBJ2-1|TRBV11-3|-|-
CASSLGLQAYNEQFF
TGTGCCAGCAGCTTAGGGTTACAGGCCTACAATGAGCAGTTCTTC
>TRBJ1-1|TRBV5-6|-|-
CASSSDGRNKNTEAFF
TGTGCCAGCAGCTCGGACGGGAGGAATAAGAACACTGAAGCTTTCTTT
>TRBJ2-7|TRBV4-1|few|TRBD1
CASSQDDRGLNEQYF
TGCGCCAGCAGCCAAGATGACAGGGGGCTTAACGAGCAGTACTTC
>TRBJ1-6|TRBV6-5|-|-
CASRAQYPNSPLHF
TGTGCCAGCAGGGCACAGTACCCGAATTCACCCCTCCACTTT
>TRBJ2-5|TRBV29-1|-|TRBD1
CSVLGDRGETQYF
TGCAGCGTCCTGGGAGACAGGGGGGAGACCCAGTACTTC
>TRBJ1-3|TRBV27|-|-
CASSRGLGNTIYF
TGTGCCAGCAGTAGGGGACTCGGAAACACCATATATTTT